The sequence of this TCR beta chain was determined in a study of spatial heterogeneity in lung cancer. Study as a whole: The study consistently detected more beta-chain than alpha-chain sequences.

MiXCR, applied by TCRdb to the 5' RACE reads, yields one record per CDR3 protein. Found here are around 18,000 distinct CDR3 sequences, roughly 7% of them singletons; the top ten hold 20%. Time point given: sample taken at primary tumor resection. The V gene's germline CDR1 is SGHTA and CDR2 FQGNSA. The CDR3 is 15 residues long. V gave up 2 bases and J gave up 6 bases; unmatched junction bases: 8. Notes on the study in general: Tumor mutation count correlated with how many alpha and beta TCRs expanded intratumorally. The estimated TCR-seq coverage of tumor T cells amounted to roughly 7% when looking at alpha chains and about 14% when looking at beta chains.

By its share, this clonotype is medium-sized (0.01 to 0.1%). The target antigen is unknown. This chain connects TRBV7-2 to TRBJ2-7; 9 bases fit TRBD1. The sequenced sample was lung tumor tissue, obtained at surgery. This TCR came from a female donor with early-stage non-small cell lung cancer. DNA for the CDR3: TGTGCCAGCAGCTTAAAGCACAGGGGGCATAGCGAGCAGTACTTC. Its protein is CASSLKHRGHSEQYF.